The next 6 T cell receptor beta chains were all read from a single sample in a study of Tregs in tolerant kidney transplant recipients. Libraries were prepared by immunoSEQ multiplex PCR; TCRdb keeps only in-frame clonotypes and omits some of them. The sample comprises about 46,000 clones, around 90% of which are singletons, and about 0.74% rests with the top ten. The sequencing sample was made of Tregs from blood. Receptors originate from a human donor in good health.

The CDR3 DNA sequence: TGTGCCATCAGTGAGTCGATGGGAGCCGGCGATAAGCCCCAGCATTTT. Translating gives CAISESMGAGDKPQHF. The V call is TRBV10-3, the J call TRBJ1-5; D is uncertain. The CDR3 covers 16 residues. Germline CDR1 ENHRY, CDR2 SYGVKD. Trimming pared 0 bases from V and 8 bases from J, leaving 17 bases between.

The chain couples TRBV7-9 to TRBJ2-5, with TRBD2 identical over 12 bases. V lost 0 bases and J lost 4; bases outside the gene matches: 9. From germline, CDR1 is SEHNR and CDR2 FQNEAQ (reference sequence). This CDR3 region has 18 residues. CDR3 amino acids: CASSLAGLAGWFSETQYF. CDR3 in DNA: TGTGCCAGCAGCTTAGCTGGACTAGCGGGATGGTTCTCAGAGACCCAGTACTTC. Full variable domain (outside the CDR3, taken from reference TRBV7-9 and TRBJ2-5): DTGVSQNPRHKITKRGQNVTFRCDPISEHNRLYWYRQTLGQGPEFLTYFQNEAQLEKSRLLSDRFSAERPKGSFSTLEIQRTEQGDSAMYLCASSLAGLAGWFSETQYFGPGTRLLVL.

The CDR3 here is CASSTPSGGAGVVDTQYF. The DNA for the CDR3 is TGTGCCAGCAGCACCCCTAGCGGGGGGGCCGGAGTGGTAGATACGCAGTATTTT. V usage is TRBV7-8 and J usage is TRBJ2-3; 12 nucleotides line up with TRBD2. Germline V gene data show CDR1 as SGHVS and CDR2 as FQNEAQ. Trimming took 5 bases from V and 5 from J; bases not matched to a gene: 14. This CDR3 has 18 residues.

CDR3 protein: CASSLDWNEAFF. For the CDR3, the DNA is TGTGCCAGCAGCTTAGACTGGAATGAAGCTTTCTTT. The chain is built from TRBV7-2 and TRBJ1-1; D not certain. In germline, CDR1 is SGHTA, CDR2 FQGNSA. The V end lost 1 base, the J end lost 7 bases, and 7 bases lay between the germline ends. The CDR3 totals 12 residues.

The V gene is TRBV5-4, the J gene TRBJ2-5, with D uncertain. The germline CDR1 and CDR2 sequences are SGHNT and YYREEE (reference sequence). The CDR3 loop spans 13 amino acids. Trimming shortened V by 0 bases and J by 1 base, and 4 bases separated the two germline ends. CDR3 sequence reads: CASSLASQETQYF. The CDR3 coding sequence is TGTGCCAGCAGCTTGGCCAGCCAAGAGACCCAGTACTTC.

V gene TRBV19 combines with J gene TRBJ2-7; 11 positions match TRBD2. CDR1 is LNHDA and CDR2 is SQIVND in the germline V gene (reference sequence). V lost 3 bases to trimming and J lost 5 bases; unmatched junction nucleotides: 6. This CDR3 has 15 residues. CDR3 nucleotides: TGTGCCAGTAGTATTTGGAGTAGCGGGAGGGACGAGCAGTACTTC. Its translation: CASSIWSSGRDEQYF.